This entry concerns a single T cell receptor beta chain. Its antigen is currently unknown. This sample is part of a study of cytomegalovirus exposure and HLA in healthy donors. V lost 0 bases to trimming and J lost 3 bases, with 9 bases between them. This CDR3 spans 15 amino acids. Germline CDR1 is LGHNA and CDR2 is YNFKEQ. General study findings and limits: Reports credit the classifier with highly specific, highly sensitive diagnosis of cytomegalovirus status. In vitro assays verified that a few CMV-associated chains recognized CMV antigens specifically. While the bulk of TCR sequences proved rare, some public TCRs turned up in many donors.

The table came from immunoSEQ multiplex PCR; TCRdb's copy has only in-frame clones and leaves some out. The profile shows around 220,000 clones, roughly 88% of them singletons. Sequenced sample: PBMCs. V gene TRBV4-2 combines with J gene TRBJ1-3; the D is unclear. This clonotype originated in a woman in her thirties in good health and CMV-seropositive. CDR3 sequence reads: CASSQDLGIGNTIYF. The CDR3 DNA is TGTGCCAGCAGCCAAGATCTAGGGATTGGAAACACCATATATTTT.